This TCR beta chain stems from a study of cytomegalovirus exposure and HLA in healthy donors. A note on this clone: Its antigen is not identified.

Deletions cut 3 bases from V and 5 bases from J, with 10 bases between. The CDR3 is 13 residues long. CDR1 is MNHNS and CDR2 is SASEGT in the germline V gene. PCR employed 60 Vbeta and 13 Jbeta primers. This table comes from immunoSEQ multiplex PCR, and its TCRdb copy is limited to in-frame clones, with some not included. The specimen's table records fewer than 200,000 clones. Notes on the study in general: Later analysis demonstrated an association between a missense DCLRE1C variant and TCR beta V- and J-gene trimming.

This sequence was found in a man under 40 in good health and CMV-seronegative. The chain employs TRBV6-1 and TRBJ1-1; D uncertain. The sequenced material came from PBMCs. In nucleotides, the CDR3 is TGTGCCAGCAGTGACTTGGCCGGGACTGAAGCTTTCTTT. It specifies CASSDLAGTEAFF.